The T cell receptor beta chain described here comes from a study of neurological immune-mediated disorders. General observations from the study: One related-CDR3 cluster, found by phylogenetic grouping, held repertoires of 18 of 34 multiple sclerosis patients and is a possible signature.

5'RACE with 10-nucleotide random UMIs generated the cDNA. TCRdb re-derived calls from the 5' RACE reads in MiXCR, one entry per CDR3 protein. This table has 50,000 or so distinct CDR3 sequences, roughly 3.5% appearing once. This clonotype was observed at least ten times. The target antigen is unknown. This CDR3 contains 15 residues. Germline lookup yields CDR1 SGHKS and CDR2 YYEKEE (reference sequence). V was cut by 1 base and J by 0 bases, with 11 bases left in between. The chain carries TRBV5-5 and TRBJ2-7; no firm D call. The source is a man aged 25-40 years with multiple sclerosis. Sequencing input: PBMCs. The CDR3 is CASSLQVSSSYEQYF. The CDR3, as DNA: TGTGCCAGCAGCTTGCAGGTTTCGAGCTCCTACGAGCAGTACTTC.